A selection of T cell receptor beta chains follows, all from one sample in a study of blood T cell repertoires in COVID-19. Repertoires were generated with immunoSEQ multiplex PCR, while TCRdb's copy carries only in-frame clones and drops some. The table lists approximately 400,000 clones, approximately 90% of them singletons. The sequenced sample consisted of peripheral blood. These TCRs come from a woman aged 45-59 years with COVID-19, enrolled during active disease. The CDR3 runs from the conserved cysteine through the conserved F or W. D genes are given only for firm matches. Not every row has a clone size; where given, it reads once, few, many or a size class.

clone_size j_call d_call v_call cdr3_aa cdr3_nt
NA TRBJ1-1 NA TRBV19 CASSMLGIMNTEAFF TGTGCCAGTAGTATGCTCGGGATTATGAACACTGAAGCTTTCTTT
NA TRBJ1-2 NA TRBV6-5 CASRAGIGGYTF TGTGCCAGCAGGGCAGGGATAGGTGGCTACACCTTC
once TRBJ1-2 TRBD1 TRBV2 CASSSGTGNGYTF TGTGCCAGCAGTTCCGGGACAGGTAATGGCTACACCTTC
NA TRBJ1-1 NA TRBV21-1 CASSKEEGEGTEAFF TGTGCCAGCAGCAAAGAGGAGGGGGAGGGAACTGAAGCTTTCTTT
NA TRBJ1-1 NA TRBV3-1/TRBV3-2 CASSPERGRGASEAFF TGTGCCAGCAGCCCGGAGCGTGGCAGGGGTGCATCTGAAGCTTTCTTT
NA TRBJ2-1 NA TRBV27 CASGQGLPGEQFF TGTGCCAGCGGGCAGGGCCTTCCGGGTGAGCAGTTCTTC
NA TRBJ2-1 NA TRBV12-3/TRBV12-4 CASSPGSWNEQFF TGTGCCAGCAGTCCGGGGTCATGGAATGAGCAGTTCTTC
once TRBJ2-7 TRBD1 TRBV11-3 CASSFDRGSEQYF TGTGCCAGCAGCTTCGACAGGGGAAGCGAGCAGTACTTC
once TRBJ2-7 NA TRBV18 CASSPPRTSSYEQYF TGTGCCAGCTCACCACCCCGGACAAGTTCCTACGAGCAGTACTTC
NA TRBJ1-6 NA TRBV7-9 CASSQGGHSPLHF TGTGCCAGCAGCCAAGGGGGTCATTCACCCCTCCACTTT
NA TRBJ1-2 TRBD1 TRBV7-2 CASSPVGQGTYGYTF TGTGCCAGCAGCCCTGTCGGACAGGGCACCTATGGCTACACCTTC
NA TRBJ2-7 NA TRBV5-1 CASSLVGNEQYF TGCGCCAGCAGCTTGGTCGGTAACGAGCAGTACTTC
NA TRBJ1-5 TRBD1 TRBV27 CASRAGTVGQPQHF TGTGCCAGCAGGGCCGGGACAGTCGGGCAGCCCCAGCATTTT
NA TRBJ2-7 NA TRBV11-2 CASSFPRGGTSYEQYF TGTGCCAGCAGCTTCCCTCGTGGGGGGACCTCCTACGAGCAGTACTTC
few TRBJ1-2 NA TRBV19 CASSRGEGGTIGYTF TGTGCCAGTAGTCGGGGGGAAGGAGGGACTATTGGCTACACCTTC
few TRBJ1-6 TRBD1 TRBV6-2/TRBV6-3 CASSRQGSNSPLHF TGTGCCAGCAGTCGACAGGGTAGTAATTCACCCCTCCACTTT
NA TRBJ1-2 NA TRBV5-5 CASSLDSPEGYTF TGTGCCAGCAGCTTGGACAGCCCCGAGGGCTACACCTTC
NA TRBJ1-5 NA TRBV2 CASSEVWGVSGNQPQHF TGTGCCAGCAGTGAAGTATGGGGGGTCTCGGGCAATCAGCCCCAGCATTTT
NA TRBJ2-1 TRBD2 TRBV7-2 CASSSQRGYEQFF TGTGCCAGCAGCTCTCAGCGGGGATATGAGCAGTTCTTC
once TRBJ2-4 TRBD1 TRBV3-1/TRBV3-2 CASSQQGAGIQYF TGTGCCAGCAGCCAACAGGGGGCCGGCATTCAGTACTTC
NA TRBJ1-2 NA TRBV27 CASSLAGKGGYTF TGTGCCAGCAGTCTTGCGGGGAAGGGAGGCTACACCTTC
NA TRBJ2-7 TRBD1 TRBV11-2 CASRKDRDRESYEQYF TGTGCCAGCAGAAAGGATCGGGACAGAGAATCCTACGAGCAGTACTTC
once TRBJ1-4 NA TRBV2 CASNRRVVEKLFF TGTGCCAGCAACCGCAGGGTTGTAGAAAAACTGTTTTTT
NA TRBJ1-4 NA TRBV28 CASRAGNEKLFF TGTGCCAGCAGGGCAGGCAATGAAAAACTGTTTTTT
NA TRBJ2-3 TRBD2 TRBV9 CASSHPLAGGSTDTQYF TGTGCCAGCAGTCATCCTTTAGCGGGGGGGAGCACAGATACGCAGTATTTT
NA TRBJ2-7 TRBD2 TRBV7-3 CASSLGRGGSYEQYF TGTGCCAGCAGCTTGGGACGCGGGGGGAGCTACGAGCAGTACTTC
NA TRBJ2-3 TRBD1 TRBV27 CASSLRVPGTGQGTSTDTQYF TGTGCCAGCAGTTTAAGGGTTCCCGGGACAGGGCAGGGGACTAGCACAGATACGCAGTATTTT
once TRBJ2-7 NA TRBV4-1 CASTPGVSFAEQYF TGCGCCAGCACCCCGGGGGTTTCTTTTGCCGAGCAGTACTTC
NA TRBJ1-6 TRBD1 TRBV6-4 CASSAGTGNSPLHF TGTGCCAGCAGTGCGGGGACAGGGAACTCACCCCTCCACTTT
NA TRBJ2-7 NA TRBV27 CASSSGRRQALSYEQYF TGTGCCAGCAGTTCGGGGAGAAGACAGGCCCTTTCCTACGAGCAGTACTTC
NA TRBJ2-1 NA TRBV10-1 CASSEAGGHNEQFF TGCGCCAGCAGTGAAGCAGGGGGGCACAATGAGCAGTTCTTC
NA TRBJ1-1 TRBD1 TRBV7-6 CASSSYRGDNTEAFF TGTGCCAGCAGCTCGTACAGGGGAGATAACACTGAAGCTTTCTTT
NA TRBJ2-5 NA TRBV5-1 CASRDQRILYF TGCGCCAGCAGAGACCAGCGGATATTGTACTTC
NA TRBJ1-6 TRBD1 TRBV19 CASSIDRSPGQGSSPLHF TGTGCCAGTAGTATAGATAGGTCGCCTGGACAGGGCAGTTCACCCCTCCACTTT
NA TRBJ1-2 NA TRBV19 CASKFGGDGYTF TGTGCCAGTAAATTTGGGGGCGACGGCTACACCTTC
NA TRBJ1-1 NA TRBV24-1 CATPPATGSRGTEAFF TGTGCCACCCCTCCCGCCACTGGAAGCCGGGGCACTGAAGCTTTCTTT
NA TRBJ2-3 TRBD2 TRBV6-1 CASSDLVAGFADTQYF TGTGCCAGCAGTGATCTGGTAGCGGGGTTCGCAGATACGCAGTATTTT
NA TRBJ1-1 NA TRBV3-1/TRBV3-2 CASSQIGGENTEAFF TGTGCCAGCAGCCAAATAGGAGGAGAGAACACTGAAGCTTTCTTT
NA TRBJ1-2 TRBD1 TRBV28 CASTGQSPRGYTF TGTGCCAGCACGGGACAGTCCCCTCGGGGCTACACCTTC
NA TRBJ1-2 TRBD1 TRBV27 CASSSPGQGIEGYTF TGTGCCAGCAGTTCACCGGGACAGGGGATCGAAGGCTACACCTTC
once TRBJ2-1 NA TRBV10-1 CASSVRLYGEQFF TGCGCCAGCAGTGTTCGACTTTACGGTGAGCAGTTCTTC
NA TRBJ1-2 NA TRBV30 CASQDGYGYTF TGTGCCTCACAGGATGGCTATGGCTACACCTTC
NA TRBJ1-1 NA TRBV10-3 CAISERENRIAAFF TGTGCCATCAGTGAAAGGGAAAACAGGATTGCAGCTTTCTTT
NA TRBJ2-5 NA TRBV6-5 CASRPPGGLQETQYF TGTGCCAGCAGACCTCCGGGGGGCCTCCAAGAGACCCAGTACTTC
once TRBJ1-4 TRBD1 TRBV7-9 CASSFTTGVPEKLFF TGTGCCAGCAGCTTTACGACAGGGGTACCTGAAAAACTGTTTTTT
NA TRBJ2-7 TRBD1 TRBV27 CASSVGQHSYEQYF TGTGCCAGCAGTGTGGGACAGCACTCCTACGAGCAGTACTTC
NA TRBJ1-2 NA TRBV6-4 CASSPSAVRAGYGYTF TGTGCCAGCAGCCCTTCGGCAGTCCGCGCGGGATATGGCTACACCTTC
NA TRBJ2-1 TRBD2 TRBV27 CASSVRGGPLWNEQFF TGTGCCAGCAGTGTCCGGGGGGGCCCGCTTTGGAATGAGCAGTTCTTC
NA TRBJ1-4 NA TRBV7-3 CASSPVGGIRKLFF TGTGCCAGCAGCCCGGTGGGCGGGATAAGAAAACTGTTTTTT
NA TRBJ1-1 NA TRBV4-1 CASSQEPGTDTEAFF TGCGCCAGCAGCCAAGAGCCGGGAACTGACACTGAAGCTTTCTTT
NA TRBJ2-1 NA TRBV2 CASSVDSESSYNEQFF TGTGCCAGCAGTGTGGATAGCGAAAGCTCCTACAATGAGCAGTTCTTC
NA TRBJ2-2 TRBD1 TRBV9 CASSVATGGQAGELFF TGTGCCAGCAGCGTAGCGACAGGGGGACAGGCCGGGGAGCTGTTTTTT
once TRBJ2-1 TRBD1 TRBV10-3 CAIRSGTGANEQFF TGTGCCATCCGATCCGGGACAGGGGCCAATGAGCAGTTCTTC